These 26 T cell receptor beta chains came from one sample sequenced in a study of T cell responses to AZD1222 COVID-19 vaccine (dated by TCRdb to 2020 to 2023). The time point label corresponds to: about 28 days (+/-7) after the second vaccine dose. The protocol used for the library was the immunoSEQ multiplex PCR assay. Sourced from immuneACCESS, this table was stored by TCRdb with only in-frame sequences that have V and J called. A share of the clones is absent; for the studies checked, an unresolved V gene accounts for under half, and the remainder has no known explanation. In this sample the table shows about 170,000 clones, around nine tenths of which occur a single time. About 1% of the sample is taken by the ten largest. Material: peripheral blood, obtained 28 days after the second AZD1222 dose. The origin of the receptors is an adult who received the AZD1222 COVID-19 vaccine.

J is TRBJ2-6 and V is TRBV5-1; no firm D call. Trimming removed 6 bases from V and 2 bases from J, with 21 bases in between. CDR1 SGHRS and CDR2 YFSETQ come from the germline V gene. This CDR3 is built from 18 residues. CDR3 amino acids: CASTNGFQFIAGANVLTF. For the CDR3, the DNA is TGCGCCAGCACCAATGGTTTCCAGTTTATTGCTGGGGCCAACGTCCTGACTTTC.

This CDR3 is CASSQGTGGPQETQYF. CDR3 in DNA: TGTGCCAGCAGCCAAGGGACAGGGGGCCCTCAAGAGACCCAGTACTTC. This chain connects TRBV7-9 to TRBJ2-5; 12 nucleotides align to TRBD1. The V gene's germline CDR1 is SEHNR and CDR2 FQNEAQ (reference sequence). The CDR3 has 16 residues. With V trimmed by 5 bases and J by 2 bases, 6 bases remained unmatched.

This clone was observed a single time. The genes are TRBV9 and TRBJ1-3; D is ambiguous. Germline assignment: CDR1 SGDLS and CDR2 YYNGEE. The CDR3 consists of 16 residues. Trimming cost V 0 bases and J 0 bases, with 10 bases left between them. DNA of the CDR3: TGTGCCAGCAGCGTAGAAGATTCAAGCTCTGGAAACACCATATATTTT. Translating gives CASSVEDSSSGNTIYF.

The rearrangement joins TRBV11-2 to TRBJ1-4, with D perhaps TRBD1 (5 bases). CDR1 SGHAT and CDR2 FQNNGV come from the germline V gene. This CDR3 is built from 14 residues. Trimming shortened V by 1 base and J by 7 bases, and 10 bases separated the two germline ends. The CDR3 protein is CASSLVQGGEKLFF. CDR3 in DNA: TGTGCCAGCAGCTTAGTCCAGGGTGGTGAAAAACTGTTTTTT.

V usage is TRBV6-9 and J usage is TRBJ1-5, with unresolved D. The CDR3 covers 13 residues. Germline V gene data show CDR1 as MNHGY and CDR2 as SVAAGI. Trimming removed 4 bases at V and 3 bases at J, with 7 bases between. The CDR3: CASSFTNNQPQHF. The CDR3 nucleotides read TGTGCCAGCAGTTTCACTAACAATCAGCCCCAGCATTTT.

This clone appeared a single time. This chain joins TRBV6-5 and TRBJ1-2, with D possibly matching TRBD1 (6 bases). V was trimmed by 4 bases and J by 0 bases, leaving 12 bases between them. The CDR3 extends over 15 amino acids. Germline lookup yields CDR1 MNHEY and CDR2 SVGAGI. The CDR3 DNA reads TGTGCCAGCAGTTCCCACACAGGGTCTAACTATGGCTACACCTTC. It specifies CASSSHTGSNYGYTF.

The chain couples TRBV5-4 to TRBJ2-2; tentative D call: TRBD2 (6 bases). Trimming took 3 bases from V and 3 from J, leaving 12 bases between them. Germline V lookup: CDR1 SGHNT, CDR2 YYREEE (reference sequence). The CDR3 is 15 amino acids. DNA of the CDR3: TGTGCCAGCAGCTACGGGACGGGGGACACCGGGGAGCTGTTTTTT. It encodes CASSYGTGDTGELFF. The full variable domain, its missing parts supplied by reference TRBV5-4 and TRBJ2-2, is ETGVTQSPTHLIKTRGQQVTLRCSSQSGHNTVSWYQQALGQGPQFIFQYYREEENGRGNFPPRFSGLQFPNYSSELNVNALELDDSALYLCASSYGTGDTGELFFGEGSRLTVL.

This clone was counted between two and nine times. The chain uses TRBV5-4 and TRBJ2-3; 9 bases match TRBD2. Germline V gives CDR1 SGHNT, CDR2 YYREEE (reference sequence). Trimming cost V 0 bases and J 8 bases; bases outside gene matches: 4. The CDR3 length is 14 residues. CDR3: CASSLGGGASTQYF. The CDR3 coding sequence is TGTGCCAGCAGCTTGGGCGGGGGGGCCAGTACGCAGTATTTT.

V gene TRBV7-9 combines with J gene TRBJ2-1; no definite D call. V was shortened by 5 bases and J by 2 bases, with 22 bases between the two germline ends. The CDR3 covers 18 residues. Germline CDR1 is SEHNR and CDR2 is FQNEAQ (reference sequence). Written as DNA, the CDR3 is TGTGCCAGCAGCCCAAACCAACTTTGGGATAGGGCCTACAATGAGCAGTTCTTC. Translated: CASSPNQLWDRAYNEQFF.

This sequence joins TRBV4-1 and TRBJ2-1; D unresolved. Germline V CDR1 and CDR2: MGHRA, YSYEKL. Between the trimmed V and J ends, which lost 4 bases and 7 bases, there was a span of 11 bases. The CDR3 sequence is 13 residues long. The CDR3 DNA reads TGCGCCAGCAGCCGTCACGTCCTGAATGAGCAGTTCTTC. Encoded protein: CASSRHVLNEQFF.

This clone was found a few times. V and J are TRBV6-5 and TRBJ1-6, with unresolved D. The CDR3 spans 13 residues. V was pared by 0 bases and J by 12 bases, with 9 bases between. Per germline, CDR1 MNHEY and CDR2 SVGAGI. CDR3 nucleotides: TGTGCCAGCAGTTACTCGAGCTGGCAACCCCTCCACTTT. Translated, it gives CASSYSSWQPLHF.

V and J are TRBV7-2 and TRBJ1-5, with D perhaps TRBD1 (6 bases). Germline CDR1 reads SGHTA; CDR2 reads FQGNSA. V lost 5 bases and J 4 bases, leaving 15 bases between the germline ends. The CDR3 runs 15 residues. The CDR3 is CASSLGGSRNQPQHF. In DNA, the CDR3 is TGTGCCAGCAGCCTAGGGGGGTCTCGGAATCAGCCCCAGCATTTT.

The V call is TRBV27, the J call TRBJ1-2; 7 bases align to TRBD1. The V gene end was trimmed by 6 bases and the J gene end by 0 bases; junction bases not matched to a gene: 10. This CDR3 comprises 16 residues. Germline V gene lookup returns CDR1 MNHEY and CDR2 SMNVEV (reference sequence). CDR3 DNA sequence: TGTGCCAGCAGAAAGCTCTACAGGGGTACTAACTATGGCTACACCTTC. It specifies CASRKLYRGTNYGYTF.

V gene TRBV5-1 combines with J gene TRBJ1-1; D not resolved. This CDR3 contains 15 residues. CDR1 and CDR2 (germline): SGHRS, YFSETQ. The ends were cut back, 2 bases at V and 0 bases at J, with 11 bases in the middle. The DNA for the CDR3 is TGCGCCAGCAGCTTATATTGGCGCATGAACACTGAAGCTTTCTTT. It translates to CASSLYWRMNTEAFF.

The chain links TRBV7-8 to TRBJ1-1; a weak D match, TRBD1 (5 bases). CDR3 size: 17 residues. CDR1 SGHVS and CDR2 FQNEAQ come from the germline V gene. Trimming took 6 bases from V and 0 from J, leaving 20 bases between them. The CDR3 here is CASSRGRIREMNTEAFF. The CDR3 region has the DNA TGTGCCAGCAGTCGGGGCAGAATTAGGGAGATGAACACTGAAGCTTTCTTT.

The chain joins TRBV5-1 to TRBJ2-2; maybe TRBD1 (6 bases). The CDR3 covers 14 residues. Trimming shortened V by 3 bases and J by 4 bases, and 10 bases separated the two germline ends. CDR1 and CDR2 (germline): SGHRS, YFSETQ. CDR3: CASSYDRFTGELFF. The CDR3 DNA reads TGCGCCAGCAGCTACGACAGGTTCACCGGGGAGCTGTTTTTT.

This clone was seen once. The chain carries TRBV19 and TRBJ1-1; weak D call: TRBD1 (5 bases). This CDR3 has 15 amino acids. Per germline, CDR1 LNHDA and CDR2 SQIVND (reference sequence). Trimming stripped 3 bases from V and 0 bases from J, with 11 bases between. This CDR3 reads CASSIPGRMNTEAFF. The CDR3 DNA reads TGTGCCAGTAGTATTCCGGGACGGATGAACACTGAAGCTTTCTTT.

The rearrangement uses TRBV19 and TRBJ1-4; possible D gene TRBD1, 6 bases. V was shortened by 5 bases and J by 4 bases, with 11 bases between the two germline ends. CDR3 length: 14 residues. CDR1 is LNHDA and CDR2 is SQIVND in the germline V gene (reference sequence). The CDR3 nucleotides read TGTGCCAGTAGTTCAAGGGGGGGTAATGAAAAACTGTTTTTT. Protein sequence: CASSSRGGNEKLFF.

This chain links TRBV5-6 with TRBJ2-2; TRBD1 might be the D (5 bases). Germline V gene sequence: CDR1 SGHDT, CDR2 YYEEEE. This CDR3 comprises 17 residues. V gave up 1 base and J gave up 5 bases, with 18 bases separating them. CDR3 DNA: TGTGCCAGCAGCTTGTTACCAGGGCCGTTTGGTACCGGGGAGCTGTTTTTT. Protein product: CASSLLPGPFGTGELFF.

This clone has only a few counts. The chain uses TRBV7-6 and TRBJ2-7; 8 bases are shared with TRBD1. The germline V gene encodes CDR1 SGHVS and CDR2 FNYEAQ. This CDR3 comprises 15 residues. V gave up 5 bases and J gave up 2 bases; unmatched junction bases: 8. CDR3 residues: CASSVDRGLTYEQYF. CDR3 coding DNA: TGTGCCAGCAGCGTCGACAGGGGACTTACCTACGAGCAGTACTTC.

Here the CDR3 DNA reads TGTGCCTGGAAAAAGGGGATCTTGCAGTTCTTC. Its protein product is CAWKKGILQFF. This chain links TRBV30 with TRBJ2-1; maybe TRBD1 (5 bases). Per the germline V gene, CDR1 is GTSNPN and CDR2 is SVGIG (reference sequence). The CDR3 covers 11 residues. Trimming took off 4 bases at V and 12 bases at J, with 13 bases between the two ends.

J is TRBJ1-2 and V is TRBV5-1, with D possibly being TRBD1 (5 bases). Germline CDR1 is SGHRS and CDR2 is YFSETQ. Trimming took off 0 bases at V and 6 bases at J, with 12 bases between the two ends. The CDR3 spans 14 residues. In nucleotides, the CDR3 is TGCGCCAGCAGCTTGGCCGGGAGGGACCATGGCTACACCTTC. This translates into CASSLAGRDHGYTF.

This clone showed up just once. The J gene is TRBJ1-3, the V gene TRBV6-6, with TRBD1 matching over 9 bases. The CDR3 has 15 residues. The germline CDR1 and CDR2 sequences are MNHNY and SVGAGI (reference sequence). V shed 7 bases and J 0 bases; nucleotides not matched to a gene: 4. The DNA for the CDR3 is TGTGCCAGCACTCCGGACAGGGGCTCTGGAAACACCATATATTTT. As protein: CASTPDRGSGNTIYF.

J is TRBJ2-1 and V is TRBV19, with D perhaps matching TRBD1 or TRBD2 (5 bases each). The germline gives CDR1 LNHDA, CDR2 SQIVND (reference sequence). CDR3 size: 14 residues. CDR3 DNA sequence: TGTGCAACAACAGGACTGAACGAATACAATGAGCAGTTCTTC. Amino acids: CATTGLNEYNEQFF.

CDR3 DNA sequence: TGTGCCAGTACCCCGTTTCCGGGGGAGGGTGGCTACACCTTC. Translation: CASTPFPGEGGYTF. This sequence joins TRBV19 and TRBJ1-2; D may be TRBD1 (5 bases). CDR3 length: 14 residues. V lost 7 bases and J lost 7, with 19 bases in between. The germline CDR1 and CDR2 sequences are LNHDA and SQIVND (reference sequence).

The sample holds a few counts of this clone. The chain carries TRBV5-1 and TRBJ2-5, with unresolved D. Germline CDR1 SGHRS, CDR2 YFSETQ. The CDR3 length is 13 residues. The V end was cut by 0 bases, the J end by 5 bases, with 8 bases between. For the CDR3, the DNA is TGCGCCAGCAGCTTGGCCGGGTGGGAGACCCAGTACTTC. Translating it yields CASSLAGWETQYF.